This T cell receptor (beta chain) was captured in a study of CD8+CD57+ T cells in acquired aplastic anemia. Study at large: The study obtained an average of roughly 2.9 ug of DNA from sorted CD4+ and CD8+ cells.

Germline values: CDR1 SGHVS, CDR2 FQNEAQ. V lost 5 bases, J lost 4 bases, and 15 bases lay in between. The CDR3 runs to 14 residues. This clonotype has just a few counts. Genomic DNA provided the template from which TCR beta VDJ and CDR3 profiles were obtained. TCRdb re-called the reads through MiXCR, storing one row per CDR3 protein. This sample yields about 190,000 distinct CDR3 sequences, of which over 60% are seen a single time; around 45% belongs to the top ten. The receptor was derived from a human donor with severe aplastic anemia or a healthy control (not recorded which). What was sequenced was sorted CD4+, CD8+, or CD8+CD57+ T cells (not recorded which) from PBMCs. This rearrangement joins TRBV7-8 to TRBJ2-7; D is unresolved. CDR3 nucleotide sequence: TGTGCCAGCAGCCTTAGAAACTATTATTACGAGCAGTACTTC. Its protein product is CASSLRNYYYEQYF. Supplemented by reference TRBV7-8 and TRBJ2-7, the full variable domain reads GAGVSQSPRYKVAKRGQDVALRCDPISGHVSLFWYQQALGQGPEFLTYFQNEAQLDKSGLPSDRFFAERPEGSVSTLKIQRTQQEDSAVYLCASSLRNYYYEQYFGPGTRLTVT.